This T cell receptor (beta chain) came from a study of blood T cell repertoires in COVID-19. The CDR3 has 13 residues. Trimming took 5 bases from V and 1 from J; bases not matched to a gene: 0. Germline V gives CDR1 MDHEN, CDR2 SYDVKM. Profiled with immunoSEQ multiplex PCR; TCRdb holds only in-frame clones, not every one. Of 150,000 to 200,000 clones in the sample, around 77% were seen once. The receptor was isolated from a man aged 65-85 years with acute or convalescent COVID-19. V gene TRBV28 combines with J gene TRBJ2-5; TRBD2 matches at 8 bases. Sequenced: peripheral blood. The chain's CDR3 is CASSAGGQETQYF. CDR3 DNA: TGTGCCAGCAGTGCGGGAGGCCAAGAGACCCAGTACTTC.